The 29 T cell receptor beta chains in this list originate from one sample, sequenced in a study of cytomegalovirus exposure and HLA in healthy donors. The PCR employed 60 Vbeta primers together with 13 Jbeta primers. Libraries were prepared by immunoSEQ multiplex PCR; TCRdb keeps only in-frame clonotypes and omits some of them. The table records about 120,000 clones, around three quarters of them present only once. Material: PBMCs. These receptors were taken from a woman aged 40 to 50 in good health and CMV-seropositive.

The chain recombines TRBV10-3 with TRBJ1-5, with 11 nucleotides matching TRBD1. The CDR3 length is 15 residues. Trimming took 3 bases from V and 6 from J; bases not matched to a gene: 4. Germline V CDR1 and CDR2: ENHRY, SYGVKD. The chain's CDR3 is CAISDGTGGSQPQHF. Here the CDR3 DNA reads TGTGCCATCAGTGACGGGACAGGGGGTTCTCAGCCCCAGCATTTT.

The chain combines TRBV30 with TRBJ1-6; a possible D gene is TRBD1 (5 bases). With 6 bases removed from V and 3 bases from J, the gap between germline ends came to 9 bases. CDR1 and CDR2 from the germline V gene are GTSNPN and SVGIG (reference sequence). The CDR3 is 13 amino acids. CDR3 loop: CACGRGYNSPLHF. The DNA for the CDR3 is TGTGCCTGCGGGAGGGGCTATAATTCACCCCTCCACTTT.

The chain combines TRBV4-3 with TRBJ2-4; TRBD2 matches 10 bases. J was trimmed by 6 bases and V by 4 bases; bases with no gene match: 6. Per the germline V gene, CDR1 is LGHNA and CDR2 is YSLEER. The CDR3 consists of 15 residues. This chain's CDR3 is CASSLNGLAANIQYF. CDR3 DNA sequence: TGCGCCAGCAGCCTCAACGGACTAGCGGCAAACATTCAGTACTTC.

This chain links TRBV5-1 with TRBJ2-7, with TRBD2 matching 16 bases. CDR3 size: 17 residues. V shed 5 bases and J 1 base; nucleotides not matched to a gene: 6. The germline V gene encodes CDR1 SGHRS and CDR2 YFSETQ. CDR3 sequence: CASRYGTSGGASYEQYF. In DNA, the CDR3 is TGCGCCAGCAGATACGGGACTAGCGGGGGGGCGTCCTACGAGCAGTACTTC. The whole variable domain, filled in from reference TRBV5-1 and TRBJ2-7, reads KAGVTQTPRYLIKTRGQQVTLSCSPISGHRSVSWYQQTPGQGLQFLFEYFSETQRNKGNFPGRFSGRQFSNSRSEMNVSTLELGDSALYLCASRYGTSGGASYEQYFGPGTRLTVT.

This chain joins TRBV4-2 and TRBJ2-3; TRBD2 is a possible D gene (5 bases). Trimming cost V 7 bases and J 2 bases, with 13 bases left between them. Germline V gene lookup returns CDR1 LGHNA and CDR2 YNFKEQ. The CDR3 extends over 14 amino acids. The chain's CDR3 is CASTTSGNTDTQYF. The CDR3 DNA follows: TGTGCCAGCACCACAAGCGGAAACACAGATACGCAGTATTTT.

This chain connects TRBV4-1 to TRBJ1-2, with 9 nucleotides matching TRBD1. Germline V gene data show CDR1 as MGHRA and CDR2 as YSYEKL. The CDR3 loop spans 14 amino acids. The junction had 3 bases not matched to a gene; V was cut back by 1 base and J by 6 bases. CDR3 region: CASSQGDRAHGYTF. The DNA of the CDR3 is TGCGCCAGCAGCCAAGGGGACAGGGCCCATGGCTACACCTTC.

In this sample, this clone turned up once. V is TRBV11-2 and J is TRBJ2-1; 13 bases align to TRBD2. The CDR3 is made up of 15 amino acids. Germline CDR1 SGHAT, CDR2 FQNNGV. J was trimmed by 9 bases and V by 1 base; bases with no gene match: 3. CDR3 loop: CASSLGTSGSGEQFF. The DNA of the CDR3 is TGTGCCAGCAGCTTAGGGACTAGCGGGAGTGGTGAGCAGTTCTTC.

This sequence joins TRBV19 and TRBJ2-2, with D possibly matching TRBD2 (5 bases). The CDR3 runs 15 residues. Germline-derived CDR1 and CDR2 are LNHDA and SQIVND (reference sequence). V lost 2 bases to trimming and J lost 4 bases, with 11 bases between them. The DNA of the CDR3 is TGTGCCAGTAGTATACGGGGTGCGGTCACCGGGGAGCTGTTTTTT. It codes for CASSIRGAVTGELFF.

This chain connects TRBV19 to TRBJ2-3, with D unresolved. Between the trimmed V and J ends, which lost 9 bases and 0 bases, there was a span of 10 bases. Germline V lookup: CDR1 LNHDA, CDR2 SQIVND (reference sequence). The CDR3 is 13 residues long. The CDR3 reads CASGGGSTDTQYF. In nucleotides, the CDR3 is TGTGCCAGCGGCGGCGGAAGCACAGATACGCAGTATTTT.

This chain connects TRBV15 to TRBJ1-5; TRBD1 aligns across 7 bases. In germline, CDR1 is LNHNV, CDR2 YYDKDF (reference sequence). The CDR3 contains 16 residues. Unmatched junction bases numbered 13, after V lost 3 bases and J lost 8 bases. The CDR3, as DNA: TGTGCCACCAGCAGCGAAGGTGCTGCAGGGGGTAAGCCCCAGCATTTT. Translating gives CATSSEGAAGGKPQHF.

V gene TRBV29-1 combines with J gene TRBJ1-2; 9 nucleotides match TRBD1. CDR3 length: 12 residues. The J segment lost 3 bases and the V segment lost 7 bases, leaving 3 bases of the junction unmatched. CDR1 is SQVTM, CDR2 ANQGSEA, per germline. The CDR3 region has the DNA TGCAGCGGGGGACAGGGCGACTATGGCTACACCTTC. Protein product: CSGGQGDYGYTF.

The chain carries TRBV5-6 and TRBJ2-7, with TRBD2 matching over 8 bases. Trimming at V came to 4 bases and at J to 0 bases, leaving 9 bases not matched to a gene. Per germline, CDR1 SGHDT and CDR2 YYEEEE. The CDR3 contains 16 residues. CDR3 nucleotide sequence: TGTGCCAGCAGCCGAGGGGCGGGGGGCGGCTCCTACGAGCAGTACTTC. Translated: CASSRGAGGGSYEQYF.

The chain has TRBV19 and TRBJ1-5; tentative D call: TRBD1 (6 bases). Germline-derived CDR1 and CDR2 are LNHDA and SQIVND (reference sequence). The CDR3 is 15 amino acids. The V end lost 3 bases, the J end lost 0 bases, and 9 bases lay between the germline ends. The DNA for the CDR3 is TGTGCCAGTAGTATGAAAGGGGGTAGCAATCAGCCCCAGCATTTT. It specifies CASSMKGGSNQPQHF.

The rearrangement joins TRBV9 to TRBJ2-1; TRBD2 matches 13 bases. Germline trimming cut 3 bases from V and 6 bases from J; bases unmatched to any gene: 3. Germline V gene lookup returns CDR1 SGDLS and CDR2 YYNGEE. This CDR3 spans 15 amino acids. CDR3: CASSGGLAGVNEQFF. CDR3 DNA sequence: TGTGCCAGCAGCGGTGGACTAGCGGGAGTCAATGAGCAGTTCTTC. Looking up the rest from reference TRBV9 and TRBJ2-1 gives the full variable domain: DSGVTQTPKHLITATGQRVTLRCSPRSGDLSVYWYQQSLDQGLQFLIQYYNGEERAKGNILERFSAQQFPDLHSELNLSSLELGDSALYFCASSGGLAGVNEQFFGPGTRLTVL.

The genes are TRBV27 and TRBJ2-1, with 12 bases matching TRBD2. J lost 6 bases, V lost 6 bases, and 6 bases had no gene match. Germline-derived CDR1 and CDR2 are MNHEY and SMNVEV (reference sequence). The CDR3 is 15 amino acids. CDR3: CASRGQLAGGNEQFF. The CDR3 DNA reads as TGTGCCAGCAGGGGACAACTAGCGGGAGGCAATGAGCAGTTCTTC.

The chain recombines TRBV6-5 with TRBJ2-7, with 12 bases identical to TRBD1. The junction had 8 bases not matched to a gene; V was cut back by 7 bases and J by 7 bases. Germline V gene lookup returns CDR1 MNHEY and CDR2 SVGAGI. CDR3 length equals 14 residues. CDR3 in amino acids: CASKRGQGASEQYF. The DNA for the CDR3 is TGTGCCAGCAAACGGGGACAGGGGGCGAGTGAGCAGTACTTC.

This chain uses TRBV5-1 with TRBJ1-4, with TRBD1 identical over 10 bases. The CDR3 totals 15 residues. The germline CDR1 and CDR2 sequences are SGHRS and YFSETQ. V lost 4 bases to trimming and J lost 7 bases; unmatched junction nucleotides: 7. As DNA, the CDR3 is TGCGCCAGCAGCCGGACAGGGGGTTTGGGTGAAAAACTGTTTTTT. Its protein product is CASSRTGGLGEKLFF.

The chain has TRBV15 and TRBJ2-5; the D is unclear. The V gene's germline CDR1 is LNHNV and CDR2 YYDKDF (reference sequence). Trimming left V 3 bases short and J 1 base short, with 12 bases between. This CDR3 comprises 15 residues. CDR3 loop: CATSRESAPQETQYF. In DNA, the CDR3 is TGTGCCACCAGCAGGGAGAGTGCCCCCCAAGAGACCCAGTACTTC.

J is TRBJ1-4 and V is TRBV30; D remains unclear. Germline CDR1 GTSNPN, CDR2 SVGIG (reference sequence). CDR3 length equals 14 residues. Trimming cost V 4 bases and J 7 bases, with 16 bases left between them. CDR3 loop: CAWTYSFGSEKLFF. CDR3 nucleotides: TGTGCCTGGACCTACAGTTTCGGGAGTGAAAAACTGTTTTTT.

This clone occurred a few times. The gene calls are TRBV5-1 and TRBJ2-5; possibly TRBD2 for D (6 bases). Trimming pared 4 bases from V and 4 bases from J, leaving 14 bases between. Germline V gene lookup returns CDR1 SGHRS and CDR2 YFSETQ. The CDR3 is 14 amino acids. The DNA for the CDR3 is TGCGCCAGCAGCGGATGGGGAGGAGGAGAGACCCAGTACTTC. The encoded protein is CASSGWGGGETQYF.

This sequence joins TRBV5-4 and TRBJ2-3, with 9 bases matching TRBD1. J lost 6 bases, V lost 4 bases, and 3 bases had no gene match. Germline lookup yields CDR1 SGHNT and CDR2 YYREEE (reference sequence). The CDR3 extends over 13 amino acids. The CDR3 nucleotides are TGTGCCAGCAGCACCGGACAGGGGGATACGCAGTATTTT. The encoded protein is CASSTGQGDTQYF.

This chain joins TRBV11-2 and TRBJ2-1; 7 bases fit TRBD2. Trimming cost V 4 bases and J 5 bases; bases outside gene matches: 8. CDR3 size: 15 residues. Germline CDR1 SGHAT, CDR2 FQNNGV. The chain's CDR3 is CASSSPSSGDNEQFF. DNA for the CDR3: TGTGCCAGCAGCTCCCCATCAAGCGGGGACAATGAGCAGTTCTTC.

CDR3 nucleotides: TGTGCCAGTACACCAGGGTACCCCGGGGAGCTGTTTTTT. Its translation: CASTPGYPGELFF. The J gene is TRBJ2-2, the V gene TRBV19, with D possibly TRBD1 on 5 matching bases. Germline loops: CDR1 LNHDA, CDR2 SQIVND (reference sequence). The CDR3 spans 13 residues. Trimming removed 7 bases at V and 6 bases at J, with 12 bases between.

The V call is TRBV7-2, the J call TRBJ2-3, with 8 nucleotides matching TRBD2. CDR3 size: 16 residues. The V segment lost 7 bases and the J segment 0 bases; nucleotides outside the gene matches: 9. CDR1 is SGHTA and CDR2 is FQGNSA in the germline V gene. CDR3 bases: TGTGCCAGCACCTCAGGACTAGCCCCTAGCACAGATACGCAGTATTTT. It translates to CASTSGLAPSTDTQYF.

The chain recombines TRBV4-3 with TRBJ2-1; the match to TRBD2 covers 10 bases. The J segment lost 4 bases and the V segment lost 2 bases, leaving 5 bases of the junction unmatched. The germline CDR1 and CDR2 sequences are LGHNA and YSLEER. The CDR3 contains 16 residues. CDR3 sequence reads: CASSQWTSGTYNEQFF. The CDR3 bases are TGCGCCAGCAGCCAATGGACTAGCGGCACATACAATGAGCAGTTCTTC.

The gene calls are TRBV5-1 and TRBJ2-7, with TRBD2 identical over 7 bases. This CDR3 has 14 residues. The V gene end was trimmed by 6 bases and the J gene end by 3 bases; junction bases not matched to a gene: 9. Germline lookup yields CDR1 SGHRS and CDR2 YFSETQ. The CDR3 here is CASKRGGEGYEQYF. The CDR3 DNA reads as TGCGCCAGCAAACGTGGCGGGGAGGGCTACGAGCAGTACTTC.

This clone was seen more than once but under ten times. The chain has TRBV2 and TRBJ1-2; D gene uncertain. Germline V CDR1 and CDR2: SNHLY, FYNNEI. Trimming removed 2 bases at V and 4 bases at J, with 8 bases between. The CDR3 has 13 amino acids. In DNA form, the CDR3 reads TGTGCCAGCAGTGAAATCACAGCCTATGGCTACACCTTC. This gives the protein CASSEITAYGYTF. The whole variable domain, filled in from reference TRBV2 and TRBJ1-2, reads EPEVTQTPSHQVTQMGQEVILRCVPISNHLYFYWYRQILGQKVEFLVSFYNNEISEKSEIFDDQFSVERPDGSNFTLKIRSTKLEDSAMYFCASSEITAYGYTFGSGTRLTVV.

The rearrangement uses TRBV5-1 and TRBJ2-5, with TRBD2 matching over 9 bases. The CDR3 is 16 amino acids. The J segment lost 1 base and the V segment lost 0 bases, leaving 4 bases of the junction unmatched. Germline CDR1 is SGHRS and CDR2 is YFSETQ. CDR3 in DNA: TGCGCCAGCAGCTTGGAAAGCGGGAGGCGCCAAGAGACCCAGTACTTC. As protein: CASSLESGRRQETQYF. Full variable domain (missing parts from reference TRBV5-1 and TRBJ2-5): KAGVTQTPRYLIKTRGQQVTLSCSPISGHRSVSWYQQTPGQGLQFLFEYFSETQRNKGNFPGRFSGRQFSNSRSEMNVSTLELGDSALYLCASSLESGRRQETQYFGPGTRLLVL.

The chain has TRBV5-4 and TRBJ2-2; 13 nucleotides align to TRBD2. This CDR3 has 17 residues. CDR1 SGHNT and CDR2 YYREEE come from the germline V gene (reference sequence). With V trimmed by 4 bases and J by 2 bases, 5 bases remained unmatched. The CDR3: CASSPGLAGINTGELFF. The CDR3 region has the DNA TGTGCCAGCAGCCCGGGACTAGCGGGAATCAACACCGGGGAGCTGTTTTTT.